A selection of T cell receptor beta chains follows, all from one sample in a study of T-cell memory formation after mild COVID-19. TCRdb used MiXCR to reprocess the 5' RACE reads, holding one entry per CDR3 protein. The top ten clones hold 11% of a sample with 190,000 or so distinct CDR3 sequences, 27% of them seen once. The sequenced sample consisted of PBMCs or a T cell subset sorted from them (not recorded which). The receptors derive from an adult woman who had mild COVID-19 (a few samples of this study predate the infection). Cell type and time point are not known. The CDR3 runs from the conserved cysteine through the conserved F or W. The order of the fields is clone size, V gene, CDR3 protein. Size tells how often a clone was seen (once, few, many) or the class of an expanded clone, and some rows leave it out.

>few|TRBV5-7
CASSFRDPSGTSGMVF
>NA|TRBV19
CASSRSVRGIMNTEAFF
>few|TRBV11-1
CASSFNLRENNEQFF
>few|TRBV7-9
CASSPGNFNEQFF
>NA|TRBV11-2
CASRRAGNEQFF
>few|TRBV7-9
CASSLEPGIGVTDTGELFF
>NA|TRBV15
CATSPVRERASGDTQYF
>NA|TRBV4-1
CASSQVGDYNEQFF
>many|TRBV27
CASSHTGGSLITDTQYF
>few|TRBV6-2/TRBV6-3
CASSAGPNWATGELFF
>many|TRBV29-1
CSVDPGFGGGYNEQFF
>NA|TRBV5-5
CASSLQVVSSNEQYF
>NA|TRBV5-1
CASSLGWVTDTQYF
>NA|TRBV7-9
CASSPPNLRASGANVLTF
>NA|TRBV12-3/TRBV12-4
CASRTPGLARQFF
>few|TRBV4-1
CASSYPGTGVKTQYF
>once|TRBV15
CATKRGVQETQYF
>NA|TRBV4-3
CASSQDLIRGSRGGEQFF
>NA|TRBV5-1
CASSLGAGIHEQFF
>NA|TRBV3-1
CASSQDWSGTYEQYF
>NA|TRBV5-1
CASSLQISRVPETQYF
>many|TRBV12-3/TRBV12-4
CASRASGSHPDTQYF
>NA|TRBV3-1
CASSQDSKTGDNEQFF
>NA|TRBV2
CASSDYAGGKYNEQFF
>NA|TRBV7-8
CASSSRVQGEAFF
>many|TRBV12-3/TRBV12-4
CASSLSGSTDTQYF
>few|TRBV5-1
CASSPNIQRRDTQYF
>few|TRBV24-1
CATSDADGTDTQYF
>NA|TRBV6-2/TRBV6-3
CASSWTGNSNQPQHF
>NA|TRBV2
CASPGATNTEAFF
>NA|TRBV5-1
CASSFLPGTSGGNEQFF
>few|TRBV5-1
CASSLTTGAHEQYF
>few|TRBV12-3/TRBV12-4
CASSYSGALYNEQFF